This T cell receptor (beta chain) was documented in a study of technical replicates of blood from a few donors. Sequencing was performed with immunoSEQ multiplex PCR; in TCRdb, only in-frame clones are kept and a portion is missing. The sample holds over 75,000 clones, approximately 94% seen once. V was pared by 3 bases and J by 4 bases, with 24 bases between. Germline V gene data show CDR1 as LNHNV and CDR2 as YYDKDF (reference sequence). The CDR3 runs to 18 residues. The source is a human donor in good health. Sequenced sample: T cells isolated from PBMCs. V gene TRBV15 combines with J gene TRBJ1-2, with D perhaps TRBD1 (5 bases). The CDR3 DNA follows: TGTGCCACCAGCAGTCCTCCCGCGGAGGGGACGGGCAGCTATGGCTACACCTTC. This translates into CATSSPPAEGTGSYGYTF.